The clone carrying this TCR beta chain was picked up many times. Antigen specificity is unknown. Time point indicated: sample taken at primary tumor resection. Donation came from roughly 72 patients with untreated early-stage non-small cell lung cancer. Each TCR cDNA molecule carried a unique molecular identifier. TCRdb re-analysed the 5' RACE reads in MiXCR, keeping a single row per CDR3 protein. This table has 2,000 to 3,000 distinct CDR3 sequences, about 1.4% appearing once. V dropped 5 bases and J dropped 6 bases, with 16 bases sitting between them. The CDR3 runs to 15 residues. Looked up from germline, CDR1 is MDHEN and CDR2 is SYDVKM. The sample belongs to a study of spatial heterogeneity in lung cancer. Overall study findings and caveats: It was found that expanded intratumoral alpha and beta TCR counts tracked tumor mutation counts.

Sample: lung tumor tissue, taken at surgery. The chain is built from TRBV28 and TRBJ1-4; D perhaps matches TRBD1 (6 bases). This TCR was recovered from a male donor with early-stage non-small cell lung cancer. The CDR3 sequence is CASSPHSGADEKLFF. The CDR3 DNA reads TGTGCCAGCAGTCCCCATTCAGGGGCGGATGAAAAACTGTTTTTT.